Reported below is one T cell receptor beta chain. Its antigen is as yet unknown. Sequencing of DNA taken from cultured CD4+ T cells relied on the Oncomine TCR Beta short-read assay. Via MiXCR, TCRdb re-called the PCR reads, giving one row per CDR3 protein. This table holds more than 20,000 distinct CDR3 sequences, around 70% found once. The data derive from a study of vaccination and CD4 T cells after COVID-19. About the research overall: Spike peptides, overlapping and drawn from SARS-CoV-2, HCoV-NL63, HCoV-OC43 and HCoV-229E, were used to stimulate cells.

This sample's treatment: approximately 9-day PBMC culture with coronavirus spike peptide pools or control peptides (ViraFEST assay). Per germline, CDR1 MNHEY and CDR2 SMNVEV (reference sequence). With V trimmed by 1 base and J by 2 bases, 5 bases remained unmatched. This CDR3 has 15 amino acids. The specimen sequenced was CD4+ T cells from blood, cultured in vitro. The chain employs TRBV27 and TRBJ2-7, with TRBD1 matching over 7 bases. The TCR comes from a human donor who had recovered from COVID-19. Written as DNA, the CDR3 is TGTGCCAGCAGTTTATGGAGACAGGGCGCCTACGAGCAGTACTTC. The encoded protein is CASSLWRQGAYEQYF.